Here is one T cell receptor beta chain with its context. Authors' data handling: Reference gene primer amplification gave nucleated cell count estimates. This table comes from immunoSEQ multiplex PCR, and its TCRdb copy is limited to in-frame clones, with some not included. For V, J and clone size, that table is used; D and trimming come from the DNA. The table lists just over 95,000 clones, about 83% of them singletons. V gave up 6 bases and J gave up 4 bases, with 14 bases separating them. The germline CDR1 and CDR2 sequences are KGHDR and SFDVKD. The CDR3 contains 14 residues. The data were taken from a study of blood T cell repertoires in COVID-19. Across the study: Material from acute and convalescent COVID-19 was sourced from the United States, Italy and Spain. Sample material is recorded as cDNA or gDNA derived from T cells, B-cell-depleted T cells, or PBMCs.

The sample was peripheral blood. The receptor comes from a human donor in a cohort sampled during active COVID-19. The J gene is TRBJ2-5, the V gene TRBV24-1; D possibly corresponds to TRBD2 (7 bases). Written as DNA, the CDR3 is TGTGCCACCAGTAGGGGGGGAGGACCAGAGACCCAGTACTTC. Translation gives CATSRGGGPETQYF.